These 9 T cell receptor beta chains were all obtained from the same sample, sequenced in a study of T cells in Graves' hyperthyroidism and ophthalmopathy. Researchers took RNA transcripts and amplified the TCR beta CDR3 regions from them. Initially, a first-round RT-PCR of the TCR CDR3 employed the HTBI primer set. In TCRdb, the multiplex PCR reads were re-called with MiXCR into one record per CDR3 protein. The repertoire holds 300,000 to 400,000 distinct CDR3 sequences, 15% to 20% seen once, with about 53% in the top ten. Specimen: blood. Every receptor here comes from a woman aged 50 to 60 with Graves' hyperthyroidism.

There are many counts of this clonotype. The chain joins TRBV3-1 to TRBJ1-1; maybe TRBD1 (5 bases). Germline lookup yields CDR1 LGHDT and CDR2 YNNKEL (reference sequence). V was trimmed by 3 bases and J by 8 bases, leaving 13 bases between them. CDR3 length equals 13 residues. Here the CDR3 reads CASSQVTGAEAFF. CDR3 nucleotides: TGTGCCAGCAGCCAGGTTACCGGGGCGGAAGCTTTCTTT.

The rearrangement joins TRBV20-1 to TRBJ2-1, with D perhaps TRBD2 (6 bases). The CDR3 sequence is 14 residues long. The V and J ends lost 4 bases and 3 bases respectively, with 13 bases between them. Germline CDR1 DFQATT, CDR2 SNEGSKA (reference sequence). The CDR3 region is CSAIGQRVYNEQFF. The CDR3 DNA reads TGCAGTGCTATCGGGCAGCGGGTCTACAATGAGCAGTTCTTC.

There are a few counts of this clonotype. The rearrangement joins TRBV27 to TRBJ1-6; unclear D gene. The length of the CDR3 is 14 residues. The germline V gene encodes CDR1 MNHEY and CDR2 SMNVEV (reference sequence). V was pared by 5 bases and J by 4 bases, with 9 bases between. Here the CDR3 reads CASSPLAYNSPLHF. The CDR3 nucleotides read TGTGCCAGCAGTCCCCTGGCTTATAATTCACCCCTCCACTTT.

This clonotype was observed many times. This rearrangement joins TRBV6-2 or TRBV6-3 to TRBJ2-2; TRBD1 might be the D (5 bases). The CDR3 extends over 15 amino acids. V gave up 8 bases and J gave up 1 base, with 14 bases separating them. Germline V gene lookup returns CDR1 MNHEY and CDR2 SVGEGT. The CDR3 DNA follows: TGTGCCAGCCATCGGACACCACAGAACACCGGGGAGCTGTTTTTT. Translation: CASHRTPQNTGELFF.

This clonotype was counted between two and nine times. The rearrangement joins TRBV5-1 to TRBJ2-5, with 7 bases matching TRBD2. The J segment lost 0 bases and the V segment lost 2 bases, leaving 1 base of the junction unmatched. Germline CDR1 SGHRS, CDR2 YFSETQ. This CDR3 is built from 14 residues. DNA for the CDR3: TGCGCCAGCAGCTTCGGGGGGTACCAAGAGACCCAGTACTTC. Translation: CASSFGGYQETQYF.

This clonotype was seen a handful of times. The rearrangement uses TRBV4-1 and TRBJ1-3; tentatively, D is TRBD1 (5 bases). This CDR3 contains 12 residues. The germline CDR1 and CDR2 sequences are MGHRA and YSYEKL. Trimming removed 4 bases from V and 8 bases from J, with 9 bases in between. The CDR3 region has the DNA TGCGCCAGCAGCCCGGCGGGGGACACCATATATTTT. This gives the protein CASSPAGDTIYF.

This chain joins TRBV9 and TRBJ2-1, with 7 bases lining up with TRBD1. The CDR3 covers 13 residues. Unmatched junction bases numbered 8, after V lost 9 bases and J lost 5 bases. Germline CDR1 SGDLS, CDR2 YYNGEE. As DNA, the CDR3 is TGTGCCAACCGGGACAGAGGAAACAATGAGCAGTTCTTC. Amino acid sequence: CANRDRGNNEQFF. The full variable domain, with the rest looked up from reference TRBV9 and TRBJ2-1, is DSGVTQTPKHLITATGQRVTLRCSPRSGDLSVYWYQQSLDQGLQFLIQYYNGEERAKGNILERFSAQQFPDLHSELNLSSLELGDSALYFCANRDRGNNEQFFGPGTRLTVL.

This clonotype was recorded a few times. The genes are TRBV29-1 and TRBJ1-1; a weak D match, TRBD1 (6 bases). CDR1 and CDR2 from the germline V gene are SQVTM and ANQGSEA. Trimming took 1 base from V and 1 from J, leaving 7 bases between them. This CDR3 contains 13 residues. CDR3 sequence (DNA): TGCAGCGTTGAAGGGGGGCAGAACACTGAAGCTTTCTTT. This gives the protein CSVEGGQNTEAFF.

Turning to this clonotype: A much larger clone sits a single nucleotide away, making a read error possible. CDR3: CASSPGLARYNEQLF. CDR3 in DNA: TGTGCCAGCAGCCCGGGACTAGCGCGGTACAATGAGCAGCTCTTC. V gene TRBV28 combines with J gene TRBJ2-1, with 10 bases fitting TRBD2. There are 15 residues in the CDR3. The germline V gene encodes CDR1 MDHEN and CDR2 SYDVKM.